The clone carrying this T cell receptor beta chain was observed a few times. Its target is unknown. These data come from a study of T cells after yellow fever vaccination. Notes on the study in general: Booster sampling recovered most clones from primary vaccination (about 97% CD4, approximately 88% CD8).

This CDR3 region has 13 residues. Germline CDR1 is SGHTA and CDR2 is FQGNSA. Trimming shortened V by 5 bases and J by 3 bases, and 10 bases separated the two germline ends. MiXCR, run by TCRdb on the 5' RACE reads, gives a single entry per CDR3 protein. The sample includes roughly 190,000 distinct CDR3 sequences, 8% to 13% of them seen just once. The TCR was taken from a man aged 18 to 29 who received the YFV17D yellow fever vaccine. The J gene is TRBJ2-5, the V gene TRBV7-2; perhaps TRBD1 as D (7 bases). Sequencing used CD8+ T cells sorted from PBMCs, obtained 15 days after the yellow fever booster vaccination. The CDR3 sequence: CASSAGTEETQYF. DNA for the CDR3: TGTGCCAGCAGCGCGGGGACAGAAGAGACCCAGTACTTC.